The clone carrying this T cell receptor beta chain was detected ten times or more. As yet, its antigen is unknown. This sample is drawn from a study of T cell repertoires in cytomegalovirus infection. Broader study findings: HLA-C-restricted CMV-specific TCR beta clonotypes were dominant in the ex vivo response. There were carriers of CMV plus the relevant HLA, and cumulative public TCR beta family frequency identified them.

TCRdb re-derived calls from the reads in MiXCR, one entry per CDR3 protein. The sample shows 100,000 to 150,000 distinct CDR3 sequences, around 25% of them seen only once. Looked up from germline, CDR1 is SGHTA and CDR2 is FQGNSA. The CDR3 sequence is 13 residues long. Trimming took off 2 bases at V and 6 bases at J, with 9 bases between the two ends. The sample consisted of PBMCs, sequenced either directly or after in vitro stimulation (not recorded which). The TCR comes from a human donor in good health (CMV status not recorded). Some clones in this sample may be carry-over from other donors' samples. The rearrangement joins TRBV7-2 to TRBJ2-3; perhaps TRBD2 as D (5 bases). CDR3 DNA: TGTGCCAGCAGCTTAAGTAGGGAGGATACGCAGTATTTT. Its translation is CASSLSREDTQYF.